This T cell receptor beta chain appears in the sequencing data of a study of control samples from healthy donors and cancer patients. Produced via immunoSEQ multiplex PCR; TCRdb's table is partial and in-frame only. Of around 50,000 clones in the sample, around 95% were seen once. The germline gives CDR1 MNHEY, CDR2 SMNVEV (reference sequence). The CDR3 contains 13 residues. V was clipped by 4 bases and J by 6 bases, with 7 bases between them. The sequencing sample was made of blood. This sequence was found in a young man in good health. This sequence joins TRBV27 and TRBJ1-6; no firm D call. The CDR3 DNA reads as TGTGCCAGCAGTTACAGTTTTAATTCACCCCTCCACTTT. As protein: CASSYSFNSPLHF.